This entry features one TCR beta chain sequence. What it recognizes is unknown. These data belong to a study of CD8 T cells in Susac syndrome. Study-level points and caveats: The number of individuals included in the study's TCR sequencing and HLA analysis was acknowledged as relatively small.

From blood CD8+ and CD4+ T cells, the TCR beta chain was sequenced. Roughly 0.45 to 1 ug RNA was reverse transcribed with random hexamers. Multiplex PCR with immunoSEQ amplified the TCR beta CDR3 across 54 Vbeta and 13 Jbeta. From the immunoSEQ multiplex PCR reads, TCRdb called clonotypes with MiXCR, one entry per CDR3 protein. This table has some 120,000 distinct CDR3 sequences, roughly 93% appearing once. This clonotype was obtained from a human donor with multiple sclerosis. Sequenced input: CD8+ T cells from PBMCs.

CDR3 sequence: CASSRGREFYNEQFF. The CDR3, as DNA: TGTGCCAGCAGTCGGGGGCGGGAGTTCTACAATGAGCAGTTCTTC. The chain links TRBV6-5 to TRBJ2-1, with D possibly matching TRBD2 (7 bases). The germline V gene has CDR1 MNHEY and CDR2 SVGAGI. The ends were cut back, 5 bases at V and 3 bases at J, with 14 bases in the middle. This CDR3 contains 15 residues.